This record covers a single T cell receptor (beta chain). This sample was included in a study of blood T cell repertoires in COVID-19. Study information: Both acute and convalescent COVID-19 samples were obtained from the United States, Italy and Spain.

Germline V gene lookup returns CDR1 SNHLY and CDR2 FYNNEI. CDR3 size: 13 residues. Between the trimmed V and J ends, which lost 8 bases and 2 bases, there was a span of 12 bases. Enrolled through a virtual design, the participants were between roughly 18 and 100 years of age and came from some 26 US areas. Recovery among Cohort 3 donors was established by two negative PCRs, clearance, or symptom resolution. In the original processing: The authors estimated nucleated cell counts from reference gene primer amplification. The table came from immunoSEQ multiplex PCR; TCRdb's copy has only in-frame clones and leaves some out. V and J calls and clone size follow that table, whereas D and trimming were derived from the DNA. The sample lists roughly 280,000 clones; 75% to 90% were seen once.

The chain recombines TRBV2 with TRBJ1-1, with a possible D match to TRBD1 (5 bases). The sequenced material came from PBMCs or T cells enriched from blood (not recorded which). The TCR was taken from a woman aged 18-30 years who had recovered from COVID-19. For the CDR3, the DNA is TGTGCCAGCGTAGGGGCAGAAAACACTGAAGCTTTCTTT. Protein sequence: CASVGAENTEAFF.